This T cell receptor (beta chain) was obtained from a study of cytomegalovirus exposure and HLA in healthy donors. CDR1 MNHNY and CDR2 SVGAGI come from the germline V gene (reference sequence). This CDR3 comprises 16 residues. After removal of 2 bases from V and 7 bases from J, the junction contained 7 bases not matched to a gene. A multiplex PCR was run with 60 Vbeta primers and 13 Jbeta primers. Using immunoSEQ multiplex PCR, the repertoire was profiled, and TCRdb retains in-frame clones only, with some absent. This table has 150,000 to 180,000 clones, around 79% appearing once. The chain uses TRBV6-6 and TRBJ1-5; TRBD1 matches 11 bases. The sequence derives from a man aged 18 to 29 in good health and CMV-seronegative. The source material was PBMCs. CDR3 sequence (DNA): TGTGCCAGCAGTTACGGGACAGGGGGTTCACAACAGCCCCAGCATTTT. It codes for CASSYGTGGSQQPQHF.